A selection of T cell receptor beta chains follows, all from one sample in a study of T-cell memory formation after mild COVID-19. TCRdb processed the 5' RACE reads anew with MiXCR; each CDR3 protein has one entry. The top ten clones hold around a quarter of a sample with 140,000 to 150,000 distinct CDR3 sequences, 20% to 25% of them seen once. Sequencing was carried out using PBMCs or a T cell subset sorted from them (not recorded which). The receptors come from an adult woman who had mild COVID-19 (a few samples of this study predate the infection). Cell type and time point are not known. Each CDR3 is given with its conserved first and last residue. A D gene is named only where the DNA matches it firmly. Only some rows state a clone size, as once, few, many or a class for expanded clones.

D	length	size	V	J	DNA	CDR3
.	14	few	TRBV5-6	TRBJ2-5	TGTGCCAGCAGCACTGTTCCGGGGGCGGGGACCCAGTACTTC	CASSTVPGAGTQYF
TRBD1	15	.	TRBV4-1	TRBJ2-2	TGCGCCAGCAGCCCCGGACAGGGGGCGACCGGGGAGCTGTTTTTT	CASSPGQGATGELFF
TRBD2	17	.	TRBV23-1	TRBJ2-1	TGCGCCAGCAGTCAACCCACGACTAGCGGGACCCACAATGAGCAGTTCTTC	CASSQPTTSGTHNEQFF
.	13	few	TRBV6-1	TRBJ2-1	TGTGCCAGCGCCGGGCTAGGGGGCAATGAGCAGTTCTTC	CASAGLGGNEQFF
.	12	many	TRBV7-9	TRBJ1-1	TGTGCCAGCAGCTCCGGACCCACTGAAGCTTTCTTT	CASSSGPTEAFF
.	15	.	TRBV20-1	TRBJ2-3	TGCAGTGCTAGCTCGCGGAGGGAGAGCACAGATACGCAGTATTTT	CSASSRRESTDTQYF
TRBD1	14	.	TRBV6-5	TRBJ1-1	TGTGCCAGCAGTTACGGGCAGGGGGCCACTGAAGCTTTCTTT	CASSYGQGATEAFF
TRBD1	14	few	TRBV9	TRBJ1-5	TGTGCCAGCAGCGCGACAGGGTCGGGTCAGCCCCAGCATTTT	CASSATGSGQPQHF
.	15	.	TRBV27	TRBJ2-7	TGTGCCAGCAGTTTATGGCAGGGGAGGACCTACGAGCAGTACTTC	CASSLWQGRTYEQYF
TRBD1	13	.	TRBV20-1	TRBJ1-2	TGCAGTGCTGGGACAGCTAGGGACTATGGCTACACCTTC	CSAGTARDYGYTF
TRBD1	13	.	TRBV6-6	TRBJ2-1	TGTGCCAGCAGTTACAACGAGGACAGGGAGCAGTTCTTC	CASSYNEDREQFF
TRBD1	19	few	TRBV7-9	TRBJ2-1	TGTGCCAGCAGCCCCGACCCTATACCTGGACAGGGCTCCTACAATGAGCAGTTCTTC	CASSPDPIPGQGSYNEQFF
.	16	.	TRBV4-3	TRBJ1-2	TGCGCCAGCAGCCAAGACGGGTATATAACGAACTATGGCTACACCTTC	CASSQDGYITNYGYTF
.	15	.	TRBV15	TRBJ1-2	TGTGCCACCAGCACGGACCTTTCGACCGGGAAGGGCTACACCTTC	CATSTDLSTGKGYTF
.	15	.	TRBV9	TRBJ1-1	TGTGCCAGCAGCGTAGGGGAGGGGCGGAACACTGAAGCTTTCTTT	CASSVGEGRNTEAFF
TRBD1	14	few	TRBV24-1	TRBJ2-7	TGTGCCACCCAGGACAGGGGGCCTTTCTACGAGCAGTACTTC	CATQDRGPFYEQYF
TRBD2	15	few	TRBV29-1	TRBJ2-3	TGCAGCGTTGATAGCGGGAGAGCTAGCACAGATACGCAGTATTTT	CSVDSGRASTDTQYF
TRBD1	13	.	TRBV7-9	TRBJ2-7	TGTGCCAGCAGCTTGACAGGGGACGGGGAGCAGTACTTC	CASSLTGDGEQYF
.	13	.	TRBV27	TRBJ1-2	TGTGCCAGCAGTTTCGGCAGGCTCTATGGCTACACCTTC	CASSFGRLYGYTF
.	14	many	TRBV5-6	TRBJ2-1	TGTGCCAGCAGCTTGACTAGGCCCTACAATGAGCAGTTCTTC	CASSLTRPYNEQFF
.	13	few	TRBV7-9	TRBJ2-7	TGTGCCAGCACCACTCCTGGGTCCTACGAGCAGTACTTC	CASTTPGSYEQYF
.	16	.	TRBV7-6	TRBJ1-1	TGTGCCAGCAGCTTAGCGGGGGGGGAATTGAACACTGAAGCTTTCTTT	CASSLAGGELNTEAFF
.	13	once	TRBV5-5	TRBJ2-5	TGTGCCAGCAGCTTCCACAGGCAAGAGACCCAGTACTTC	CASSFHRQETQYF
.	14	.	TRBV7-6	TRBJ1-5	TGTGCCAGCAGCTTACTGGGGGGCAATCAGCCCCAGCATTTT	CASSLLGGNQPQHF
.	12	.	TRBV30	TRBJ1-1	TGTGCCTGGAGTGTGGTGAACACTGAAGCTTTCTTT	CAWSVVNTEAFF
.	16	.	TRBV14	TRBJ1-4	TGTGCCAGCAGCCAAGACCGGCTCAGGGGACAAGAAAAACTGTTTTTT	CASSQDRLRGQEKLFF
TRBD1	15	few	TRBV5-1	TRBJ2-3	TGCGCCAGCAGCTTGGGACAGGGAGATACAGATACGCAGTATTTT	CASSLGQGDTDTQYF
TRBD1	14	.	TRBV5-1	TRBJ2-1	TGCGCCAGCAGCGGGACAGGGGGAGGCAATGAGCAGTTCTTC	CASSGTGGGNEQFF
TRBD1	17	few	TRBV12-3/TRBV12-4	TRBJ2-2	TGTGCCAGCAGCCCTAGGGACAGGGCGGGGGACACCGGGGAGCTGTTTTTT	CASSPRDRAGDTGELFF
.	18	few	TRBV6-5	TRBJ2-6	TGTGCCAGCAGTACCTACGGACAGTTTACCTCTGGGGCCAACGTCCTGACTTTC	CASSTYGQFTSGANVLTF
TRBD2	14	few	TRBV7-7	TRBJ2-1	TGTGCCAGCAGCCCCAGCGGGGGGGGTTATGAGCAGTTCTTC	CASSPSGGGYEQFF
.	15	.	TRBV4-3	TRBJ2-7	TGCGCCAGCAGCCAAGATAGTTCGGTCGCCTACGAGCAGTACTTC	CASSQDSSVAYEQYF
.	14	few	TRBV2	TRBJ1-4	TGTGCCAGCAGTGGTTTCAGGGGAAATGAAAAACTGTTTTTT	CASSGFRGNEKLFF
.	14	.	TRBV7-9	TRBJ2-7	TGTGACAGCAGCTTAGGAGGGACAGAGTACGAGCAGTACTTC	CDSSLGGTEYEQYF
TRBD1	12	few	TRBV29-1	TRBJ1-5	TGCAGCGCCAGGGGGAATGATCAGCCCCAGCATTTT	CSARGNDQPQHF
.	16	.	TRBV9	TRBJ2-2	TGTGCCAGCACTCCCGGGCACAGGGGGGGAAGCGGGGAGCTGTTTTTT	CASTPGHRGGSGELFF
.	15	.	TRBV7-6	TRBJ1-2	TGTGCCAGCACCCCGACAGCCTTTTCAAACTATGGCTACACCTTC	CASTPTAFSNYGYTF
.	14	.	TRBV12-3/TRBV12-4	TRBJ1-2	TGTGCCAGCAGTTGGGACACCCTTGACTATGGCTACACCTTC	CASSWDTLDYGYTF
TRBD2	17	few	TRBV11-2	TRBJ2-3	TGTGCCAGCAGCTTAAGGGCTAGCGGGGGGTCCACAGATACGCAGTATTTT	CASSLRASGGSTDTQYF
TRBD1	15	.	TRBV11-2	TRBJ2-1	TGTAAGAAAAAGGCCCGGGACAGGGTATTCAATGAGCAGTTCTTC	CKKKARDRVFNEQFF
.	16	few	TRBV5-1	TRBJ2-1	TGCGCCAGCAGCTTGGGCTGGCGGGCGAGCTACAATGAGCAGTTCTTC	CASSLGWRASYNEQFF
TRBD1	17	few	TRBV6-5	TRBJ2-1	TGTGCCAGCAGTTACAATCTCCAGGGGGCAGTTGTCAATGAGCAGTTCTTC	CASSYNLQGAVVNEQFF
TRBD1	13	.	TRBV29-1	TRBJ2-7	TGCAGCGTTGACGCCGGGACAGGGGGCATGCAGTACTTC	CSVDAGTGGMQYF
TRBD2	17	.	TRBV20-1	TRBJ2-1	TGCAGTGCTAGAATCGCCGGACTAGCGGGGGGTAACAATGAGCAGTTCTTC	CSARIAGLAGGNNEQFF
.	16	few	TRBV18	TRBJ1-2	TGTGCCAGCTCACCCGCGGGACCGCCCCCGGGCTATGGCTACACCTTC	CASSPAGPPPGYGYTF
.	15	.	TRBV7-9	TRBJ2-7	TGTGCCAGCAGCCCCGATGACGGACTGGCGGGGGAGCAGTACTTC	CASSPDDGLAGEQYF
TRBD2	14	few	TRBV4-3	TRBJ2-7	TGCGCCAGCAGCGTAGCGGGAGAGGTCAACGAGCAGTACTTC	CASSVAGEVNEQYF
TRBD2	15	.	TRBV6-2/TRBV6-3	TRBJ2-7	TGTGCCAGCAGTCATTTTAGCGGGAGCTCCTACGAGCAGTACTTC	CASSHFSGSSYEQYF
.	13	.	TRBV5-6	TRBJ2-7	TGTGCCAGCAGCTTCGAGGGTTCCTACGAGCAGTACTTC	CASSFEGSYEQYF
.	12	few	TRBV4-1	TRBJ2-1	TGCGCCAGCAGCCAAGCTTCAAATGAGCAGTTCTTC	CASSQASNEQFF
TRBD1	12	.	TRBV24-1	TRBJ2-1	TGTGCCACCAGCAGACAGGGGGATGAGCAGTTCTTC	CATSRQGDEQFF
TRBD1	12	few	TRBV27	TRBJ1-2	TGTGCCAGCAGTACCTACAGGGGTGGCTACACCTTC	CASSTYRGGYTF
TRBD1	14	few	TRBV20-1	TRBJ2-7	TGCAGTGCTAGACTCCGGGACAGGGGCAGCGAGCAGTACTTC	CSARLRDRGSEQYF